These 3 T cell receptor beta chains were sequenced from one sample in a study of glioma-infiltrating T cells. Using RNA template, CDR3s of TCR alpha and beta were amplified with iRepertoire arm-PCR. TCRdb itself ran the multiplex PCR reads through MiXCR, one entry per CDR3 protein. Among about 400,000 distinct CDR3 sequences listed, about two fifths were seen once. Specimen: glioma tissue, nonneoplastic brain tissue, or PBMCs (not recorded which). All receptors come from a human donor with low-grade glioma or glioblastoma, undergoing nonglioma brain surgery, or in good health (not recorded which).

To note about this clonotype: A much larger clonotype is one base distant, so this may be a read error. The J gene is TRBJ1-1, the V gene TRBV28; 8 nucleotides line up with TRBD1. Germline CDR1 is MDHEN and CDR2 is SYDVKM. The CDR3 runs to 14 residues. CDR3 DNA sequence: TGTGCCAGCAGCTCCCCGGGACAGGCAACTGAAGCTTCCTTT. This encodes CASSSPGQATEASF.

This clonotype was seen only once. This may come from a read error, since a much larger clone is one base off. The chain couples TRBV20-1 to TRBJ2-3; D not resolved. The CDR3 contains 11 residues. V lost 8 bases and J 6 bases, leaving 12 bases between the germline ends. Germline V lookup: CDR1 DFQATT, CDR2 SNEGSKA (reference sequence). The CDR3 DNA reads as TGCAGTTCTCCCCTCGGGGATACGCAGTATTTT. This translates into CSSPLGDTQYF.

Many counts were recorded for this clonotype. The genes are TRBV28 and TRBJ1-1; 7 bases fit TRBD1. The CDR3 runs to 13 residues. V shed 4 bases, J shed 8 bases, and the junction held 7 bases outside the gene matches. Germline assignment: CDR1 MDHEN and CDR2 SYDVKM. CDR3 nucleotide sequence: TGTGCCAGCAGTTCGGGACAGCCTAACGAAGCTTTCTTT. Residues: CASSSGQPNEAFF.